This T cell receptor beta chain was profiled in a study of response to subunit inactivated influenza vaccine. With regard to this clonotype: The junction departs from germline at one end; a sequencing error may be responsible.

TCRdb reprocessed the RT-PCR reads via MiXCR and lists one record per CDR3 protein. This repertoire shows a few hundred thousand distinct CDR3 sequences, about a fifth found once; its top ten account for 10%. The germline V gene encodes CDR1 SEHNR and CDR2 FQNEAQ (reference sequence). CDR3 size: 12 residues. This sample comprised PBMCs from blood, obtained 21 months after vaccination. This TCR was recovered from a man between 50 and 69 years old who received an inactivated influenza vaccine. The V call is TRBV7-9, the J call TRBJ1-2; weak D call: TRBD1 (6 bases). For the CDR3, the DNA is TGTGCCAGCAGCACGGGACAAATCCCTCCCTCCTTC. As protein: CASSTGQIPPSF.